This entry lists 21 T cell receptor beta chains sequenced from one sample in a study of CD4 and CD8 cells across lung adenocarcinoma regions. Via MiXCR, TCRdb re-called the PCR reads, giving one row per CDR3 protein. The repertoire consists of around 11,000 distinct CDR3 sequences, with around half occurring once and the leading ten covering around 21%. The sample taken for sequencing was CD4+ T cells from the center of a lung tumor. These receptors originate from a male donor with lung adenocarcinoma. The CD4 and CD8 labels of this study may be unreliable.

This clonotype was detected ten times or more. The rearrangement links TRBV6-1 to TRBJ2-3; D possibly uses TRBD1 or TRBD2 (7 bases each). Between the trimmed V and J ends, which lost 10 bases and 9 bases, there was a span of 20 bases. CDR1 is MNHNS, CDR2 SASEGT, per germline. The CDR3 spans 13 residues. CDR3 DNA sequence: TGTGCCACCCTCAGGGGGGGATCGTACACGCAGTATTTT. Encoded protein: CATLRGGSYTQYF.

The V call is TRBV7-2, the J call TRBJ2-1; possibly TRBD2 for D (6 bases). The CDR3 has 14 amino acids. The V gene's germline CDR1 is SGHTA and CDR2 FQGNSA. The germline V and J ends were trimmed by 6 bases and 3 bases, with 12 bases remaining between them. The CDR3 loop reads CASRGDLLYNEQFF. CDR3 nucleotide sequence: TGTGCCAGCAGGGGGGACTTACTCTACAATGAGCAGTTCTTC. Based on the CDR3 plus reference TRBV7-2 and TRBJ2-1, the full variable domain is GAGVSQSPSNKVTEKGKDVELRCDPISGHTALYWYRQSLGQGLEFLIYFQGNSAPDKSGLPSDRFSAERTGGSVSTLTIQRTQQEDSAVYLCASRGDLLYNEQFFGPGTRLTVL.

This clonotype has at least ten counts. The CDR3 spells CASSLARGFTEAFF. The DNA of the CDR3 is TGTGCCAGCAGCTTAGCCAGGGGATTCACTGAAGCTTTCTTT. The rearrangement joins TRBV7-8 to TRBJ1-1; D is possibly TRBD1 (6 bases). This CDR3 comprises 14 residues. Trimming removed 0 bases from V and 4 bases from J, with 9 bases in between. Germline V CDR1 and CDR2: SGHVS, FQNEAQ. Using reference TRBV7-8 and TRBJ1-1 for the parts outside the CDR3, the full variable domain is GAGVSQSPRYKVAKRGQDVALRCDPISGHVSLFWYQQALGQGPEFLTYFQNEAQLDKSGLPSDRFFAERPEGSVSTLKIQRTQQEDSAVYLCASSLARGFTEAFFGQGTRLTVV.

V is TRBV27 and J is TRBJ2-1, with 9 bases aligning to TRBD2. This CDR3 comprises 18 residues. Trimming at V came to 4 bases and at J to 7 bases, leaving 17 bases not matched to a gene. Germline assignment: CDR1 MNHEY and CDR2 SMNVEV (reference sequence). The CDR3 sequence is CASSSSLFSGGRLNEQFF. DNA of the CDR3: TGTGCCAGCAGTTCATCTCTCTTTAGCGGGGGCCGTCTGAATGAGCAGTTCTTC.

This chain uses TRBV6-1 with TRBJ2-2; 13 nucleotides agree with TRBD2. J gave up 5 bases and V 6 bases, and 6 bases lay outside the gene matches. Germline CDR1 is MNHNS and CDR2 is SASEGT. The CDR3 is made up of 16 amino acids. The CDR3 here is CASSRRLAGGTGELFF. The CDR3 DNA sequence: TGTGCCAGCAGCCGCCGACTAGCGGGAGGTACCGGGGAGCTGTTTTTT.

In its sample, this clonotype was seen once. The conserved final phenylalanine or tryptophan is absent from the CDR3, which likely points to a read error. The genes are TRBV7-7 and TRBJ2-5; 8 bases line up with TRBD1. The J call is uncertain, as TRBJ2-1 better fits the DNA end. Per germline, CDR1 SSHAT and CDR2 FNYEAQ (reference sequence). CDR3 size: 13 residues. DNA for the CDR3: TGTGCCAGCAGCAGCGACAGGGGAGAGACCCAGTTCTTG. This codes for CASSSDRGETQFL.

This clonotype was found a few times. The chain joins TRBV6-1 to TRBJ2-1; D tentatively reads TRBD1 or TRBD2 (5 bases each). The J call may be in error: the DNA end matches TRBJ2-7 better. Germline CDR1 MNHNS, CDR2 SASEGT. This CDR3 region has 14 residues. CDR3 sequence (DNA): TGTGCCAGCATCGCACCCCTCCGGGGCAGCGAGCAGTACTTC. Protein: CASIAPLRGSEQYF.

This clonotype was picked up one time. At one end, the junction sequence differs from germline, possibly due to a read error. V and J are TRBV27 and TRBJ2-7, with D possibly being TRBD2 (6 bases). The CDR3 extends over 14 amino acids. The germline CDR1 and CDR2 sequences are MNHEY and SMNVEV (reference sequence). DNA for the CDR3: TGTGCCAGCAGTGGTACTAGCCGGGCCGAGACGCAGTACTTT. This codes for CASSGTSRAETQYF.

The chain carries TRBV6-1 and TRBJ2-5; D is perhaps TRBD2 (7 bases). The J call is doubtful: the DNA matches TRBJ2-7 better. The CDR3 covers 15 residues. In germline, CDR1 is MNHNS, CDR2 SASEGT. The CDR3 DNA sequence: TGTGCCTGCCGAGGGGGGGGGGCGGGAGACCACGAGCAGTACTTC. Translated, it gives CACRGGGAGDHEQYF.

In its sample, this clonotype is medium-sized. The gene calls are TRBV6-5 and TRBJ2-5, with 10 bases that match TRBD2. CDR1 is MNHEY, CDR2 SVGAGI, per germline. J lost 2 bases, V lost 4 bases, and 7 bases had no gene match. The CDR3 spans 16 residues. The CDR3 DNA reads TGTGCCAGCAGTTTAGGACTAGCGGTGGATCAAGAGACCCAGTACTTC. Translation: CASSLGLAVDQETQYF.

This clonotype qualifies as medium-sized. This may arise from a read error, as a much more abundant clone is one base away. This chain uses TRBV6-1 with TRBJ2-1, with 9 nucleotides matching TRBD1. The J call may be faulty, since TRBJ2-7 better matches the DNA end. Germline loops: CDR1 MNHNS, CDR2 SASEGT. This CDR3 is 16 amino acids long. Here the CDR3 reads CASSSRRQGGGDEQYF. In DNA form, the CDR3 reads TGTGCCAGCAGCTCCAGAAGACAGGGGGGAGGGGATGAGCAGTACTTC.

By share, this clonotype ranks as medium-sized. This chain connects TRBV6-1 to TRBJ1-6; the D is unclear. V was shortened by 6 bases and J by 2 bases, with 20 bases between the two germline ends. The CDR3 loop spans 18 amino acids. Germline CDR1 is MNHNS and CDR2 is SASEGT. CDR3 DNA sequence: TGTGCCAGCAGCCGGGCGGACCTAACCGTCCCCTATAATTCACCCCTCCACTTT. The encoded protein is CASSRADLTVPYNSPLHF.

V is TRBV11-3 and J is TRBJ2-2; 9 nucleotides match TRBD2. V lost 0 bases and J lost 3; bases outside the gene matches: 8. This CDR3 has 18 residues. CDR1 SGHNT and CDR2 YENEEA come from the germline V gene. CDR3 region: CASSLDGSSGRYTGELFF. CDR3 coding DNA: TGTGCCAGCAGCTTAGATGGTTCCAGCGGGAGGTACACCGGGGAGCTGTTTTTT.

In this sample, this clonotype is medium-sized. The chain employs TRBV6-5 and TRBJ2-5; 9 bases match TRBD2. CDR1 and CDR2 from the germline V gene are MNHEY and SVGAGI. The V gene end was trimmed by 6 bases and the J gene end by 1 base; junction bases not matched to a gene: 12. The CDR3 totals 17 residues. The CDR3 DNA sequence: TGTGCCAGCAGGGGAAACGGGGCGGGGGGGCTCCAAGAGACCCAGTACTTC. Translating it yields CASRGNGAGGLQETQYF.

The V call is TRBV6-5, the J call TRBJ2-4, with a weak D call TRBD1 (5 bases). The CDR3 totals 14 residues. V lost 4 bases, J lost 13 bases, and 20 bases lay in between. The germline gives CDR1 MNHEY, CDR2 SVGAGI. CDR3 DNA: TGTGCCAGCAGTTTAGGTCGCGGTGGGGCCATCCAGTACTTC. Residues: CASSLGRGGAIQYF.

This clonotype is categorized as medium-sized. The chain joins TRBV11-1 to TRBJ2-4; no reliable D call. Germline V gives CDR1 SGHAT, CDR2 FQDESV (reference sequence). The CDR3 extends over 17 amino acids. V lost 1 base to trimming and J lost 0 bases, with 13 bases between them. In nucleotides, the CDR3 is TGTGCCAGCAGCTTAGATTTCCGGAGACTAGCCAAAAACATTCAGTACTTC. It translates to CASSLDFRRLAKNIQYF. Complete variable domain (other parts from reference TRBV11-1 and TRBJ2-4): EAEVAQSPRYKITEKSQAVAFWCDPISGHATLYWYRQILGQGPELLVQFQDESVVDDSQLPKDRFSAERLKGVDSTLKIQPAELGDSAMYLCASSLDFRRLAKNIQYFGAGTRLSVL.

In its sample, this clonotype was seen once. J is TRBJ2-5 and V is TRBV7-8; D is undetermined. V lost 5 bases and J 5 bases, leaving 9 bases between the germline ends. Germline CDR1 SGHVS, CDR2 FQNEAQ. This CDR3 region has 12 residues. CDR3 loop: CASSGPRETQYF. The CDR3 DNA sequence: TGTGCCAGCAGCGGACCACGGGAGACCCAGTACTTC.

By sample fraction, this clonotype is medium-sized. The chain links TRBV6-2 or TRBV6-3 to TRBJ2-1; D is unclear. V dropped 2 bases and J dropped 0 bases, with 5 bases sitting between them. The CDR3 sequence is 14 residues long. The germline CDR1 and CDR2 sequences are MNHEY and SVGEGT. The CDR3 sequence: CASSYEPSYNEQFF. The CDR3 DNA is TGTGCCAGCAGTTACGAGCCCTCCTACAATGAGCAGTTCTTC.

The gene calls are TRBV27 and TRBJ2-3; perhaps D is TRBD1 or TRBD2 (5 bases each). The DNA matches TRBJ2-7 better at its end, which makes the J call doubtful. The length of the CDR3 is 17 residues. Germline CDR1 and CDR2: MNHEY and SMNVEV (reference sequence). CDR3 residues: CASRSVGVARATNMQYF. CDR3 in DNA: TGTGCCAGCAGATCCGTAGGGGTAGCGCGGGCGACAAATATGCAGTACTTC.

This clonotype is classed as medium-sized. The chain uses TRBV7-6 and TRBJ1-1; D is ambiguous. Trimming cost V 5 bases and J 1 base, with 8 bases left between them. The germline gives CDR1 SGHVS, CDR2 FNYEAQ. The CDR3 spans 13 residues. CDR3 nucleotides: TGTGCCAGCAGCAAGGACCAGAACACTGAAGCTTTCTTT. Protein sequence: CASSKDQNTEAFF.

The sample holds a few counts of this clonotype. The gene calls are TRBV9 and TRBJ2-2, with D uncertain. The CDR3 has 13 amino acids. The ends were cut back, 2 bases at V and 5 bases at J, with 7 bases in the middle. CDR1 is SGDLS and CDR2 is YYNGEE in the germline V gene. The CDR3 nucleotides read TGTGCCAGCAGCGTTTATGGGACCGGGGAGCTGTTTTTT. Its protein is CASSVYGTGELFF. Drawing the rest from reference TRBV9 and TRBJ2-2, the complete variable domain is DSGVTQTPKHLITATGQRVTLRCSPRSGDLSVYWYQQSLDQGLQFLIQYYNGEERAKGNILERFSAQQFPDLHSELNLSSLELGDSALYFCASSVYGTGELFFGEGSRLTVL.